The entry below gives a single T cell receptor (beta chain) sequence along with its context. This clonotype showed up just once. Its recognized antigen is unknown. With a much larger clone just one base away, this may be a read error. Graves' hyperthyroidism was defined as stable when no progression to ophthalmopathy occurred over 18 months of follow-up. The hyperthyroidism patients were between 18 and 65 years old and newly diagnosed, with a disease duration of less than 2 months. Exclusion was applied to patients with uncontrolled infections, other autoimmune diseases, pregnancy or lactation. Diagnoses were based on clinical symptoms, serum thyroxine and TRAb, thyroid ultrasound and orbital computed tomography. Ficoll-Paque density gradient centrifugation was used to isolate PBMCs from around 10 ml of fresh peripheral blood. Total RNA was extracted with Trizol reagent, and quality was checked on an Agilent 2100 Bioanalyzer.

The entry originates in a study of T cells in Graves' hyperthyroidism and ophthalmopathy (dated by TCRdb to the late 2010s). Some background on the complete study: Peripheral blood was collected at initial diagnosis, before any treatment. A discovery cohort of about a hundred patients, approximately 44 with Graves' ophthalmopathy and 57 with stable Graves' hyperthyroidism, was used to find distinguishing TCR V-J signatures. An independent validation cohort of under 20 hyperthyroidism patients and roughly 16 patients who later progressed to ophthalmopathy tested prospective prediction of ophthalmopathy. The 80 to 100 discovery patients were randomly divided into training and test sets at a 7:3 ratio. Thyroid tissue and blood T-cell repertoires from roughly six Graves' hyperthyroidism patients were also compared in the study. After sampling, hyperthyroidism patients received methimazole starting at 30 mg daily, and ophthalmopathy patients received high-dose intravenous methylprednisolone. The paper describes TCR Vbeta CDR3 sequencing of 130 to 150 peripheral blood samples, made up of some 40 ophthalmopathy patients, approximately 76 hyperthyroidism patients and some 17 progressor patients.

What the study reported, not specific to this receptor: In cross-validation, a model built on a 13 V-J signature told ophthalmopathy apart from stable hyperthyroidism with under 90% sensitivity and roughly 83% specificity, and in testing the same model reached 80%/75%. Most expanded thyroid clonotypes (frequency above 0.001) were also detected in blood, a finding suggesting that blood repertoires may reflect thyroid immune responses. In validation, the model predicted progression to ophthalmopathy a median of roughly 6.2 months before onset, with over 60% sensitivity and more than 72% specificity. No statistical method was used to fix the sample size in advance, and group allocation was not hidden from the investigators.

The TCR beta CDR3 regions were amplified from RNA transcripts. The first round of RT-PCR for the TCR CDR3 was performed with the HTBI primer set and the Qiagen OneStep RT-PCR kit. Libraries were constructed in a second round of multiplex PCR, after which size selection and purification were carried out. Sequencing of the libraries was done on an Illumina HiSeq2000 using paired-end 100 bp reads. The original methods were these. SOAPnuke was used to process the raw data, throwing out any read that contained adapters or uncalled bases, had a mean Phred below 15, or lacked an exact constant-primer or identifier match. COPE v1.2.5 was used to merge the high-quality paired reads, and each unique nucleotide sequence was defined as a clonotype. MiTCR v1.1 was used to align clonotypes to the IMGT TRBV, TRBD and TRBJ reference segments. The analysis was restricted to V-J combinations with a frequency above 0.0001, which together covered 99% to 99.2% of the repertoires. The TCS score was defined as the ratio of F50 (clonal expansion) to E x V (chaos), calculated using BLOSUM62-based TCRdist between CDR3 peptides within each V-J. Welch's t-statistics and random forest reduced around 550 V-J features to roughly 13, which were used in a naive Bayes classifier (R e1071). TCRdb trimmed the raw reads at Q25, called clones with MiXCR and kept productive beta chains. A single entry per CDR3 protein holds the most common genes and DNA from its merged rows. What appears here as the V and J calls and clone size reflects TCRdb's work, not the paper's. The sample yields 300,000 to 400,000 distinct CDR3 sequences; 21% were counted once. The ten largest clones take up 50% of the sample.

For CDR1 and CDR2, the germline V gene (reference sequence) lists GTSNPN and SVGIG. From the cysteine up to the phenylalanine, the CDR3 has a length of 14 residues. Kept here is only the CDR3 DNA, which spans 42 bases and is read in frame from base 1. The clonotype was recovered from a woman aged 45-65 years with Graves' hyperthyroidism. Rearrangement joined TRBV30 to TRBJ1-4; 5 matching bases give a weak D call of TRBD1. Sample: blood. CDR3 sequence: CAWSAGGGNEELFF. In nucleotide form, the sequence is TGTGCCTGGAGTGCCGGGGGGGGTAATGAAGAACTGTTTTTT.